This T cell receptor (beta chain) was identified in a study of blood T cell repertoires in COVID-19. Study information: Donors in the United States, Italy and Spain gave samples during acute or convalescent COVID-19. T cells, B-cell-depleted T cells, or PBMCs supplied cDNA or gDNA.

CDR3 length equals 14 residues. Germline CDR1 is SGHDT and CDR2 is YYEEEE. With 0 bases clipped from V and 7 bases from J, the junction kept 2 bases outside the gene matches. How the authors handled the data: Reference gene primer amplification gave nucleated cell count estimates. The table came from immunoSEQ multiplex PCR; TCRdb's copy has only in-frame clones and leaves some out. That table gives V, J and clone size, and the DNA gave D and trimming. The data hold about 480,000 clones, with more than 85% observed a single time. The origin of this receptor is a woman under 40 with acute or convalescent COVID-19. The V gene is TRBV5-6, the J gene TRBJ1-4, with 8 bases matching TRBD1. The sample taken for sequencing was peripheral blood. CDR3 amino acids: CASSLAGGIEKLFF. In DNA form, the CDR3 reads TGTGCCAGCAGCTTGGCAGGGGGCATTGAAAAACTGTTTTTT.